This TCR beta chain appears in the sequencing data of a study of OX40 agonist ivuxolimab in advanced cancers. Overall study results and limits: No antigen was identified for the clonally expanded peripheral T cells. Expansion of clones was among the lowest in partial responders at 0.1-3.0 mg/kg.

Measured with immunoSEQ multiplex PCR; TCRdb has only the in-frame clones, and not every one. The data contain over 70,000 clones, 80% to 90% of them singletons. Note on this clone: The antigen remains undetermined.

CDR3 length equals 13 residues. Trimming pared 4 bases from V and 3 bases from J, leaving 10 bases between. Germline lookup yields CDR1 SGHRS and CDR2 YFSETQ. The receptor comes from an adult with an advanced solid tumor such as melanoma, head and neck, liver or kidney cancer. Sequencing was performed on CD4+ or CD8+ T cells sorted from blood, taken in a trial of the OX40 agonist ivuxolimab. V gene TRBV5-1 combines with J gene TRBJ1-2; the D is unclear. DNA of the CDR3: TGCGCCAGCAGCCAGCGGAGTGACTATGGCTACACCTTC. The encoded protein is CASSQRSDYGYTF.